The clone carrying this T cell receptor (beta chain) has ten or more counts. This CDR3 contains 13 residues. Germline values: CDR1 DFQATT, CDR2 SNEGSKA (reference sequence). Trimming took 2 bases from V and 1 from J, leaving 8 bases between them. This sample stems from a study of early T cells in non-severe SARS-CoV-2 infection. One entry per CDR3 protein results from TCRdb running MiXCR on the 5' RACE reads. The sample carries about 89,000 distinct CDR3 sequences, approximately 17% recorded once. Sequences were derived from whole blood, sampled at baseline. This receptor was taken from an adult who was a healthcare worker with PCR-confirmed SARS-CoV-2 infection or an uninfected control (not recorded which). The chain uses TRBV20-1 and TRBJ1-1; D gene uncertain. CDR3 protein: CSARRHPNTEAFF. CDR3 bases: TGCAGTGCTAGAAGGCATCCGAACACTGAAGCTTTCTTT.